This T cell receptor beta chain originates from a study of blood T cells in healthy people across ages. Regarding the study as a whole: A roughly linear fall in TCR beta diversity per million T cells was seen with increasing age.

A J-beta primer mix and a sample-barcoded 5' primer were used in a second PCR of about 6 to 12 cycles. Each of the cDNA molecules was tagged by a template-switch adaptor with 12 random nucleotides. Individual samples furnished no less than 2.5 million CDR3-containing paired-end reads apiece. One entry per CDR3 protein results from TCRdb running MiXCR on the 5' RACE reads. The sample has 1.8 million or so distinct CDR3 sequences, roughly two fifths seen once; the top ten hold 23%. CDR1 is MNHEY and CDR2 is SVGAGI in the germline V gene. V was clipped by 0 bases and J by 3 bases, with 11 bases between them. CDR3 length: 15 amino acids. Donors were systemically healthy Caucasian individuals from Russia aged roughly 6 to 100 years. The sample holds a few counts of this clonotype. What it recognizes is unknown.

Input material: blood. This chain uses TRBV6-5 with TRBJ1-1; unclear D gene. This TCR was recovered from a human donor in good health. The CDR3 is CASSYSWERDTEAFF. The CDR3 DNA follows: TGTGCCAGCAGTTACTCATGGGAGAGGGACACTGAAGCTTTCTTT.